Here is one TCR beta chain with its context. This record belongs to a study of sequential checkpoint blockade in melanoma. At the level of the study: Arm A got nivolumab then ipilimumab; arm B the reverse, 1:1. Both treatment sequences were followed by maintenance nivolumab.

Generated by immunoSEQ multiplex PCR, the TCRdb table keeps only in-frame clones and is missing some. The data hold approximately 8,800 clones, with approximately 58% observed a single time. Documented treatment: randomized to nivolumab then ipilimumab (arm A) or the reverse (arm B). DNA-damaging chemotherapy had not been given to any patient beforehand. Sorted cells were live CD3+CD8+, lacking CD19 and CD56, from PBMCs. With 2 bases clipped from V and 4 bases from J, the junction kept 5 bases outside the gene matches. This CDR3 is 15 amino acids long. Germline assignment: CDR1 MGHRA and CDR2 YSYEKL. The receptor was derived from a human donor with melanoma. The input for sequencing was CD8+ T cells sorted from blood (inferred from file names), taken from a patient given nivolumab and ipilimumab in sequence. This chain joins TRBV4-1 and TRBJ1-3, with 7 bases aligning to TRBD1. The CDR3 is CASSQYDRVGNTIYF. In DNA, the CDR3 is TGCGCCAGCAGCCAATATGACAGGGTCGGAAACACCATATATTTT.